Below, 9 T cell receptor beta chains from the same sample are listed, as sequenced in a study of CD8+CD57+ T cells in acquired aplastic anemia. Selection for sequencing was limited to patients who had shown CD8+CD57+ cell expansion by flow cytometry. The study profiled TCR beta VDJ and CDR3 using genomic DNA as template. TCRdb used MiXCR to reprocess the reads, holding one entry per CDR3 protein. Of roughly 220,000 distinct CDR3 sequences listed, about 62% were seen once; the top ten hold roughly 50%. Sequencing was carried out using sorted CD4+, CD8+, or CD8+CD57+ T cells (not recorded which) from PBMCs. Source of these receptors: a human donor with aplastic anemia.

The CDR3: CASSANGRNQPQHF. In DNA, the CDR3 is TGTGCCAGCAGCGCCAATGGACGGAATCAGCCCCAGCATTTT. V and J are TRBV7-3 and TRBJ1-5; D is undetermined. The V and J ends lost 5 bases and 4 bases respectively, with 12 bases between them. Germline V CDR1 and CDR2: SGHTA, FQGTGA. This CDR3 has 14 residues.

The chain has TRBV5-6 and TRBJ1-2; 8 bases align to TRBD1. The V gene's germline CDR1 is SGHDT and CDR2 YYEEEE. J was trimmed by 3 bases and V by 0 bases; bases with no gene match: 7. The CDR3 length is 16 residues. The CDR3 DNA reads TGTGCCAGCAGCTTGGGGAGACAGGGGATCGACTATGGCTACACCTTC. It specifies CASSLGRQGIDYGYTF.

The chain uses TRBV9 and TRBJ2-5; D gene unclear. V lost 4 bases and J lost 2, with 6 bases in between. In germline, CDR1 is SGDLS, CDR2 YYNGEE. This CDR3 has 12 amino acids. For the CDR3, the DNA is TGTGCCAGCAGCCAGCTACAAGAGACCCAGTACTTC. Its protein is CASSQLQETQYF.

The chain links TRBV7-9 to TRBJ2-2; 7 positions match TRBD1. CDR3 length: 16 amino acids. The trim removed 5 bases at V and 1 base at J, leaving 7 bases unmatched. The germline V gene has CDR1 SEHNR and CDR2 FQNEAQ (reference sequence). This chain's CDR3 is CASSDIGTENTGELFF. Here the CDR3 DNA reads TGTGCCAGCAGCGATATTGGGACAGAGAACACCGGGGAGCTGTTTTTT.

This clonotype was seen a handful of times. V gene TRBV19 combines with J gene TRBJ2-7; no clear D gene. Trimming took 8 bases from V and 9 from J, leaving 11 bases between them. Germline CDR1 LNHDA, CDR2 SQIVND (reference sequence). This CDR3 region has 10 residues. This CDR3 reads CASLFLRQYF. The CDR3 DNA reads TGTGCCAGTTTGTTTCTTCGGCAGTACTTC. The full variable domain, with the rest looked up from reference TRBV19 and TRBJ2-7, is DGGITQSPKYLFRKEGQNVTLSCEQNLNHDAMYWYRQDPGQGLRLIYYSQIVNDFQKGDIAEGYSVSREKKESFPLTVTSAQKNPTAFYLCASLFLRQYFGPGTRLTVT.

This clonotype was seen only a few times. The chain recombines TRBV15 with TRBJ2-7; TRBD1 matches 7 bases. The CDR3 totals 14 residues. Germline CDR1 is LNHNV and CDR2 is YYDKDF (reference sequence). Trimming took 8 bases from V and 2 from J; bases not matched to a gene: 9. CDR3 residues: CATRDRERTYEQYF. The CDR3 DNA sequence: TGTGCCACCCGCGACAGGGAGAGAACCTACGAGCAGTACTTC.

The chain joins TRBV11-3 to TRBJ1-2; D is unclear. Germline values: CDR1 SGHNT, CDR2 YENEEA. Trimming pared 4 bases from V and 2 bases from J, leaving 23 bases between. CDR3 length: 18 amino acids. The CDR3 sequence is CASSSLVVVGRVNYGYTF. In DNA, the CDR3 is TGTGCCAGCAGCTCCCTGGTAGTTGTGGGCAGAGTAAACTATGGCTACACCTTC.

The chain combines TRBV7-3 with TRBJ2-5; D perhaps matches TRBD1 (6 bases). The germline CDR1 and CDR2 sequences are SGHTA and FQGTGA. The CDR3 loop spans 11 amino acids. Trimming removed 8 bases from V and 7 bases from J, with 11 bases in between. CDR3 nucleotides: TGTGCCAGCGAGGCCAGGGGGACCCAGTACTTC. This encodes CASEARGTQYF.

This chain joins TRBV19 and TRBJ2-3; D is unresolved. Germline-derived CDR1 and CDR2 are LNHDA and SQIVND (reference sequence). Trimming cost V 3 bases and J 6 bases, with 10 bases left between them. CDR3 size: 13 residues. In nucleotides, the CDR3 is TGTGCCAGTAGTATCCTCGGTAGCGATACGCAGTATTTT. Translated, it gives CASSILGSDTQYF.